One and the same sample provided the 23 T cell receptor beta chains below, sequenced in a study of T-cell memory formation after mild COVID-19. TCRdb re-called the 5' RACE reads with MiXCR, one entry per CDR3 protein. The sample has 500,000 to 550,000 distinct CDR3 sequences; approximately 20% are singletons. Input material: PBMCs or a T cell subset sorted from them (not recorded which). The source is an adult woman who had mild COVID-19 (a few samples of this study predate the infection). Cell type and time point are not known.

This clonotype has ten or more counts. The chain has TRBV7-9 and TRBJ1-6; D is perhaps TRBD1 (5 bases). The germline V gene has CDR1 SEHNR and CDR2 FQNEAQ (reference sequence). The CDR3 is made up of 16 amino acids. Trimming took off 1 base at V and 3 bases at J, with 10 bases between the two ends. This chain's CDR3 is CASSLGQGFYNSPLHF. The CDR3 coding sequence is TGTGCCAGCAGCTTAGGGCAGGGATTCTATAATTCACCCCTCCACTTT.

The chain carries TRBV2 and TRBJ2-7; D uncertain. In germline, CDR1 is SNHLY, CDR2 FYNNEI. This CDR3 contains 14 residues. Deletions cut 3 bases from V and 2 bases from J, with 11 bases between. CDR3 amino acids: CASSEVRTTYEQYF. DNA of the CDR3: TGTGCCAGCAGTGAGGTCAGGACCACCTACGAGCAGTACTTC.

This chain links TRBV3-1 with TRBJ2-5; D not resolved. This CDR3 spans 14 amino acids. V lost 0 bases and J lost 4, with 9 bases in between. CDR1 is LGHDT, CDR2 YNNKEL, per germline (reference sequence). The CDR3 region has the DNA TGTGCCAGCAGCCAAGACCCCGAAGGAGAGACCCAGTACTTC. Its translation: CASSQDPEGETQYF.

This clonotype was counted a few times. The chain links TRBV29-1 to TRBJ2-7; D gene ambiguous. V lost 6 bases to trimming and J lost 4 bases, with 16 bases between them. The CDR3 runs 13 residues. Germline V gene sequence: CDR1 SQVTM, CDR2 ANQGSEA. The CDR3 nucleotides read TGCAGCGTCCAGGCCCCGAGTACTTACGAGCAGTACTTC. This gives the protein CSVQAPSTYEQYF.

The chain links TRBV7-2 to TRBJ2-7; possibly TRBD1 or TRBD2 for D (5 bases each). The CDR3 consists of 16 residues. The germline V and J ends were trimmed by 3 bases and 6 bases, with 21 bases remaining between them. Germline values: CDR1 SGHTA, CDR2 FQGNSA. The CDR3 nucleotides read TGTGCCAGCAGCTTGTCCCGGGACGTCGCGTACGGCGAGCAGTACTTC. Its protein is CASSLSRDVAYGEQYF.

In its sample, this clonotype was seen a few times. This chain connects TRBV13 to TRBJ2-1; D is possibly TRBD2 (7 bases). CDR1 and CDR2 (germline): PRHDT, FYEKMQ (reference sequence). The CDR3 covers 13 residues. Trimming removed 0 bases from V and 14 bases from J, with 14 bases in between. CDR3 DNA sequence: TGTGCCAGCAGCTTAGGTCGGGGGGCGTTGGAGTTCTTC. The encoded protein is CASSLGRGALEFF.

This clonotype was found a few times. The chain's CDR3 is CATSRDALSNPQPQHF. The CDR3 DNA reads as TGTGCCACCAGCAGAGATGCCCTCAGCAACCCTCAGCCCCAGCATTTT. The chain uses TRBV15 and TRBJ1-5; D gene unclear. Germline V gene sequence: CDR1 LNHNV, CDR2 YYDKDF (reference sequence). The ends were cut back, 0 bases at V and 6 bases at J, with 15 bases in the middle. The CDR3 has 16 residues.

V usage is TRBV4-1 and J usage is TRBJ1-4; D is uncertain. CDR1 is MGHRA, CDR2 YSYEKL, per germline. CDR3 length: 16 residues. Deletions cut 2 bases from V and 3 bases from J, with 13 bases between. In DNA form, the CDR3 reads TGCGCCAGCAGCCAACCTAAATGGGGTGCTAATGAAAAACTGTTTTTT. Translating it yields CASSQPKWGANEKLFF.

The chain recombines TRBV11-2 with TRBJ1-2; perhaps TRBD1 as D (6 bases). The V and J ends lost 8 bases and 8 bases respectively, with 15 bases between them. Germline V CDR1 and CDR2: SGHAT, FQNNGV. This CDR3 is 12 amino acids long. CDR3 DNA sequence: TGTGCCAGCCCTAGGCCAGGGGACGGCTACACCTTC. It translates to CASPRPGDGYTF. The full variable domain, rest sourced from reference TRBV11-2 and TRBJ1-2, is EAGVAQSPRYKIIEKRQSVAFWCNPISGHATLYWYQQILGQGPKLLIQFQNNGVVDDSQLPKDRFSAERLKGVDSTLKIQPAKLEDSAVYLCASPRPGDGYTFGSGTRLTVV.

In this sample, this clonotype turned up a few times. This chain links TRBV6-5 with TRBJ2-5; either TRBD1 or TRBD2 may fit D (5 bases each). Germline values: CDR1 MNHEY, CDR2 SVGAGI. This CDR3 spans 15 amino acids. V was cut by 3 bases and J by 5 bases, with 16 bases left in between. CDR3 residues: CASSYQEGNFETQYF. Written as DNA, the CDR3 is TGTGCCAGCAGTTATCAAGAGGGGAACTTTGAGACCCAGTACTTC.

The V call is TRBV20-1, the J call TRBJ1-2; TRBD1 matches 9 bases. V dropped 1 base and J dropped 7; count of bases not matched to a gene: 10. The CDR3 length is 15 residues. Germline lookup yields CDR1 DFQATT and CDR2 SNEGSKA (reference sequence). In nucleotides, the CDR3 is TGCAGTGCTAGAGCCGGGACAGGGAGTAGTAGTGGCTACACCTTC. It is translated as CSARAGTGSSSGYTF.

The CDR3 region has the DNA TGTGCCAGCAGCTGGACCCGTCGGGAGCAGTTCTTC. Amino acids: CASSWTRREQFF. The genes are TRBV12-3 or TRBV12-4 and TRBJ2-1, with D uncertain. Trimming left V 6 bases short and J 10 bases short, with 13 bases between. The CDR3 sequence is 12 residues long.

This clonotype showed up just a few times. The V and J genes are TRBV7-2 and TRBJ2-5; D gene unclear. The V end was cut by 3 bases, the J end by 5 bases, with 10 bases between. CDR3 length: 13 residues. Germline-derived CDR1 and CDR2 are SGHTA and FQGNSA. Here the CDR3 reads CASSFSRAETQYF. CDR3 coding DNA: TGTGCCAGCAGCTTTTCAAGGGCGGAGACCCAGTACTTC.

Here the CDR3 DNA reads TGTGCCAGCAGTTCCAACCCCGCCTACGAGCAGTACTTC. It yields the protein CASSSNPAYEQYF. The chain links TRBV28 to TRBJ2-7; no reliable D call. The CDR3 spans 13 residues. Germline CDR1 MDHEN, CDR2 SYDVKM. V lost 4 bases and J lost 2, with 9 bases in between.

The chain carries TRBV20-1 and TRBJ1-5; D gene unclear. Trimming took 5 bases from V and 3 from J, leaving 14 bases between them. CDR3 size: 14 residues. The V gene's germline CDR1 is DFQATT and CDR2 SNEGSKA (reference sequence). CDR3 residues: CSAGGREANQPQHF. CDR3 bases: TGCAGTGCTGGAGGACGGGAAGCCAATCAGCCCCAGCATTTT.

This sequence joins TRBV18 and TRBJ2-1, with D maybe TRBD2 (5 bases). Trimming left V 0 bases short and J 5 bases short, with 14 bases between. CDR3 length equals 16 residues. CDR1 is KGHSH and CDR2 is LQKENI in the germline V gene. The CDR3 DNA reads TGTGCCAGCTCACCACCGGGGAGCCGAGGGAACAATGAGCAGTTCTTC. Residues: CASSPPGSRGNNEQFF. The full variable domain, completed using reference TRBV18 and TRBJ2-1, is NAGVMQNPRHLVRRRGQEARLRCSPMKGHSHVYWYRQLPEEGLKFMVYLQKENIIDESGMPKERFSAEFPKEGPSILRIQQVVRGDSAAYFCASSPPGSRGNNEQFFGPGTRLTVL.

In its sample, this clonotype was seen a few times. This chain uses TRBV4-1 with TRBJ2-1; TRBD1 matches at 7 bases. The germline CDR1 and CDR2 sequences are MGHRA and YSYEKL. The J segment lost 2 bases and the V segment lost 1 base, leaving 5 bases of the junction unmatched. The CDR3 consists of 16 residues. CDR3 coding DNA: TGCGCCAGCAGCCAAGGAGCCCAGGGGGCCTACAATGAGCAGTTCTTC. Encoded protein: CASSQGAQGAYNEQFF.

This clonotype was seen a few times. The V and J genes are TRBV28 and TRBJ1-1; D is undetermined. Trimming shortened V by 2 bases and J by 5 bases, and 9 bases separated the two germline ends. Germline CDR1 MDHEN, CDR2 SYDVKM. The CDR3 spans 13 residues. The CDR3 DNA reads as TGTGCCAGCAGTTTACCCTCTAAAACTGAAGCTTTCTTT. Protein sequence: CASSLPSKTEAFF.

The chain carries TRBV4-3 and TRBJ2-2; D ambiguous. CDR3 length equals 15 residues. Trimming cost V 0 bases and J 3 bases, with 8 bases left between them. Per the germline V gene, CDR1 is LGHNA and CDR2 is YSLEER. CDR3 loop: CASSQDVGDTGELFF. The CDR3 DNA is TGCGCCAGCAGCCAAGATGTCGGAGACACCGGGGAGCTGTTTTTT.

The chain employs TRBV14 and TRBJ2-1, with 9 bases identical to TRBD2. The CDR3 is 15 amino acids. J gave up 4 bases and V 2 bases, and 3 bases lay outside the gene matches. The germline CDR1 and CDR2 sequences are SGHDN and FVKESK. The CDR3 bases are TGTGCCAGCAGCCAATATAGCGGGGGTTACAATGAGCAGTTCTTC. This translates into CASSQYSGGYNEQFF.

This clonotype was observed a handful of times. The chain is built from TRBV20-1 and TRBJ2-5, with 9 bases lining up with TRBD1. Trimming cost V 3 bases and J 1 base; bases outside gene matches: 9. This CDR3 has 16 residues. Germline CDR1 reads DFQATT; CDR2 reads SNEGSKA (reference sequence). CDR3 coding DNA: TGCAGTGCTAGTGGACCAGTGGGACAGGGCCAAGAGACCCAGTACTTC. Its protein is CSASGPVGQGQETQYF.

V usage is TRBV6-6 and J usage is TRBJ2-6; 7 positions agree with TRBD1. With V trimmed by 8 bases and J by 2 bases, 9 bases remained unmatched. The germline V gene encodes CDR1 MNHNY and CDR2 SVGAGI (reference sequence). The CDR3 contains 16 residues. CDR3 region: CASSNTGAPGANVLTF. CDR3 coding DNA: TGTGCCAGCTCAAACACAGGGGCTCCTGGGGCCAACGTCCTGACTTTC.

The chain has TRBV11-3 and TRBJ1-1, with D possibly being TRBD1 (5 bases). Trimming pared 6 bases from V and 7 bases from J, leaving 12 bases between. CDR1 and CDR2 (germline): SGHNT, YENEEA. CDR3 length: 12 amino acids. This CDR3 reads CASSRGTDEAFF. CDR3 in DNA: TGTGCCAGCAGTCGAGGGACTGATGAAGCTTTCTTT.